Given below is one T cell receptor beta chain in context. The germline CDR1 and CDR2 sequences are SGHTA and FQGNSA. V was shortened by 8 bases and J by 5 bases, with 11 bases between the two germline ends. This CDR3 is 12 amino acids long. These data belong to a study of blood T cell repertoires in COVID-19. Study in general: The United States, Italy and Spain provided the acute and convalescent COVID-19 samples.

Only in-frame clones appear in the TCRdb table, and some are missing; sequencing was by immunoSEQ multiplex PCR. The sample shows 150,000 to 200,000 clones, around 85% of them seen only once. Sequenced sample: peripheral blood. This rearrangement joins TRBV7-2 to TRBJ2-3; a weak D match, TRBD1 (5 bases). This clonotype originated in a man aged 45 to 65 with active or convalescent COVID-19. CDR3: CASGAYGDTQYF. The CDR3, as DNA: TGTGCCAGCGGGGCCTACGGAGATACGCAGTATTTT.